This record concerns one T cell receptor (beta chain) sequence. An end of the junction does not agree with germline; a read error may underlie this. The data are from a study of blood T cells in healthy people across ages. It was with a sample-barcoded 5' primer and a J-beta primer mix that a second PCR of roughly 6 to 11 cycles was run. Tags on each cDNA molecule came from a template-switch adaptor with 12 random nucleotides. Researchers report that each sample yielded at least 2.5 million CDR3-containing paired-end reads. TCRdb processed the 5' RACE reads anew with MiXCR; each CDR3 protein has one entry. The sample lists 600,000 to 800,000 distinct CDR3 sequences; approximately 52% were seen once. CDR3 length: 15 residues.

This clonotype was sampled from a woman aged 80 or over in good health. Sequencing was done on a sample of blood. The chain joins TRBV12-3 or TRBV12-4 to TRBJ2-5; D might be TRBD1 or TRBD2, each matching 7 bases. The CDR3 loop is CASSSRGGRGEAQYF. Written as DNA, the CDR3 is TGTGCCAGCAGTTCCAGGGGGGGACGAGGAGAGGCCCAGTACTTC.